This TCR beta chain was sequenced during a study of follicular helper T cells after annual influenza vaccination. Assay: immunoSEQ multiplex PCR; the TCRdb copy retains only in-frame clones and omits some. Of around 3,100 clones listed, roughly 80% were seen once; the top ten hold more than 0.9%. Time point reported: 2014-2015 season, 7 days after vaccination. Donors were community-dwelling with no influenza vaccine in the prior 6 months. Concerning this clone: Antigen specificity is unknown.

CDR3 length: 14 residues. Trimming at V came to 1 base and at J to 4 bases, leaving 4 bases not matched to a gene. Germline V gives CDR1 SGHDT, CDR2 YYEEEE. Regarding the study as a whole: Most later recoveries of Day 7 ICOS+CD38+ clones were ICOS-CD38- cTfh.

V and J are TRBV5-6 and TRBJ1-2; the match to TRBD1 covers 7 bases. This sequence originates from an adult who received the influenza vaccine. This specimen was CXCR5+ CD38- circulating T follicular helper cells from blood, taken 7 days after influenza vaccination. Regarding subset: circulating Tfh, non-naive CD4+CXCR5+PD-1+ (ICOS+CD38+ or ICOS-CD38-). The CDR3 reads CASSLPGGFYGYTF. For the CDR3, the DNA is TGTGCCAGCAGCTTGCCAGGGGGGTTCTATGGCTACACCTTC.